These T cell receptor beta chains were read from a single sample in a study of molecular identifiers for immune sequencing clone quantification. TCRdb re-derived calls from the PCR reads in MiXCR, one entry per CDR3 protein. The sample lists under 350,000 distinct CDR3 sequences; about 22% were seen once. The sequencing sample was made of naive CD8+ T cells from blood, with Jurkat cell RNA spiked in. These receptors were obtained from a human donor in good health. Some libraries in this study had Jurkat cell RNA spiked in. CDR3s include the opening cysteine and the closing phenylalanine or tryptophan. The D gene is left open where the match is weak. Expanded clones get a size class; other rows say once, few or many, or leave the size out.

TRBD2 | TRBJ2-3 | TRBV20-1 | many | TGCAGTGCTAGAGATCCTGACGGGGGGGCCTTGGTTAGCACAGATACGCAGTATTTT | CSARDPDGGALVSTDTQYF
- | TRBJ1-1 | TRBV9 | - | TGTGCCAGCAGCGTAGTTACAGGGATCACTGAAGCTTTCTTT | CASSVVTGITEAFF
- | TRBJ2-7 | TRBV30 | - | TGTGCCTGGAGGACCGAACAGGGTTACGAGCAGTACTTC | CAWRTEQGYEQYF
- | TRBJ1-1 | TRBV7-3 | many | TGTGCCAGCAGCACCACCCTGAACACTGAAGCTTTCTTT | CASSTTLNTEAFF
- | TRBJ1-2 | TRBV29-1 | - | TGCAGCGTTGAAGATCCCTCTGTAGACCCGTTATATGGCTACAACTTC | CSVEDPSVDPLYGYNF
- | TRBJ2-3 | TRBV29-1 | many | TGCAGCGTTGAGGGGGGATCCTACACAGATACGCAGTATTTT | CSVEGGSYTDTQYF
- | TRBJ2-7 | TRBV29-1 | many | TGCAGCGTTCAACCCGACAGAACTTCCTACGAGCAGTACTTC | CSVQPDRTSYEQYF
- | TRBJ2-7 | TRBV19 | many | TGTGCCAGTAGTATTGTCCCCCACGAGCAGTACTTC | CASSIVPHEQYF
- | TRBJ2-7 | TRBV4-2 | - | TGTGCCTGCAGCCAATACGAATACTACGAGCAGTACTTC | CACSQYEYYEQYF
- | TRBJ2-3 | TRBV5-1 | many | TGCGCCAGCATAACCGGGACATCGAGCACAGATACGCAGTATTTT | CASITGTSSTDTQYF
- | TRBJ2-7 | TRBV12-3/TRBV12-4 | few | TGTGCCAGCAGTTTTTCCAAAGTTCGATGGTTAGGGTCCTACGAGCAGTACTTC | CASSFSKVRWLGSYEQYF
TRBD2 | TRBJ2-3 | TRBV27 | few | TGTGCCAGCAGCCCTATCGGGACTAGCGGGAGTGGAGGTACGCAGTATTTT | CASSPIGTSGSGGTQYF
- | TRBJ1-1 | TRBV27 | - | TGTGCCAGCAGTTTATCGAAGTCTTTAGGGACTGAAGCTTTCTTT | CASSLSKSLGTEAFF
TRBD2 | TRBJ2-3 | TRBV28 | many | TGTGCCAGCAGTTTATGGTCGGAGGGACTAGAGGTTACGCAGTATTTT | CASSLWSEGLEVTQYF
- | TRBJ1-2 | TRBV7-9 | many | TGTGCCAGCAGCTTACCCCCTCATGGCTACACCTTC | CASSLPPHGYTF
- | TRBJ2-3 | TRBV28 | many | TGTGCCAGCAGTCCCCCCTCGATTAATAGCGCCACAGATACGCAGTATTTT | CASSPPSINSATDTQYF
- | TRBJ1-2 | TRBV20-1 | few | TGCAGTGCCGCGGTCACGAAGAGTTATGGCTACACCTTC | CSAAVTKSYGYTF
TRBD2 | TRBJ2-7 | TRBV12-5 | - | TGTGCTAGTGGACTAGCGGGGTTCGGGTACGAGCAGTACTTC | CASGLAGFGYEQYF
- | TRBJ2-7 | TRBV2 | few | TGTGCCAGCAGAGGCGTTCCAGGACTTGGCCTGAGCTCCTACGAGCAGTACTTC | CASRGVPGLGLSSYEQYF
- | TRBJ2-7 | TRBV20-1 | - | TGCAGTGCCGGTCCTTCAGAGAACTCCTACGAGCAGTACTTC | CSAGPSENSYEQYF
- | TRBJ2-5 | TRBV28 | - | TGTGCCAGCAATCGGGAGAGCCACGAGACCCCGTACTTC | CASNRESHETPYF
- | TRBJ2-7 | TRBV4-1 | many | TGCGCCAGCAGCACCCACAGAGGAGGTATCGAGCAGTACTTC | CASSTHRGGIEQYF
- | TRBJ2-4 | TRBV20-1 | few | TGCAGTGCTAGACAGGGAACCATTCAGTACTTC | CSARQGTIQYF
- | TRBJ2-5 | TRBV24-1 | - | TGTGCCACCAGTGATTTGCTCTCCGGGAGTGACCAAGAGACCCAGTACTTC | CATSDLLSGSDQETQYF
TRBD1 | TRBJ2-3 | TRBV20-1 | many | TGCAGTGCTGGGGACAGGGCGGGGACAGATACGCAGTATTTT | CSAGDRAGTDTQYF
- | TRBJ1-1 | TRBV28 | - | TGTGCCAGCAGTTTGACACAGAGGAACACTGAAGCTCTCTTT | CASSLTQRNTEALF
- | TRBJ2-7 | TRBV30 | - | TGTGCCTGGAGTAGCAACTCCTACGAGCAGTACTTC | CAWSSNSYEQYF
TRBD2 | TRBJ2-3 | TRBV29-1 | - | TGCGGCGTTGAACACAAAACTAGCGGGGCCCCCCCAGATACGCAGTATTTT | CGVEHKTSGAPPDTQYF
TRBD1 | TRBJ2-5 | TRBV3-1 | many | TGTGCCAGCAGCGGACAGGACGAGACCCAGTACTTC | CASSGQDETQYF
TRBD1 | TRBJ2-7 | TRBV15 | few | TGTGCCACCAGCAGGGACAGGAGGACCTACGAGCAGTACTTC | CATSRDRRTYEQYF
- | TRBJ2-3 | TRBV23-1 | few | TGCGCCAGCAGTCAGAGAGCCACAGATACGCAGTATTTT | CASSQRATDTQYF
- | TRBJ1-5 | TRBV28 | - | TGTGCCAGCAGTTTTCGGGGGATGAGCAATCAGCCCCAGCATTTT | CASSFRGMSNQPQHF
- | TRBJ1-5 | TRBV4-3 | - | TGCGCCAGCAGCCAAGGGTCGAGTTATAGCAATCAGCCCCAGCATTTT | CASSQGSSYSNQPQHF
- | TRBJ2-1 | TRBV11-2 | - | TGTGCCAGCAGCCCCCCGTTAACGGGGGGCTTGAACAATGAGCAGTTCTTC | CASSPPLTGGLNNEQFF
- | TRBJ1-1 | TRBV4-1 | many | TGCGCCAGCAGCCAAGATCGTGGCCAGCCGAACACTGAAGCTTTCTTT | CASSQDRGQPNTEAFF
- | TRBJ2-1 | TRBV15 | many | TGTGCCACCAGTGAGTACAATGAGCAGTTCTTC | CATSEYNEQFF
- | TRBJ2-3 | TRBV27 | - | TGTGCCAGCGGTTTAGGGGTGTCTAGGACAGATACGCAGTATTTT | CASGLGVSRTDTQYF
TRBD2 | TRBJ2-3 | TRBV2 | few | TGTGCCAGCAGTGTTCTAGCGGGAGGCGTCACAGATACGCAGTATTTT | CASSVLAGGVTDTQYF
- | TRBJ1-1 | TRBV20-1 | few | TGCAGTGCTAAGCAGGGGTTCGGGAACACTGAAGCTTTCTTT | CSAKQGFGNTEAFF
- | TRBJ2-2 | TRBV7-9 | many | TGTGCCAGCATCTGGACAGCGAACACCGGGGAGCTGTTTTTT | CASIWTANTGELFF
- | TRBJ2-7 | TRBV7-9 | many | TGTGCCAGCAGCTTAGTGGAAGGGACCTACGAGCAGTACTTC | CASSLVEGTYEQYF
- | TRBJ1-1 | TRBV4-3 | - | TGCACCCGCGGCCAAGCCTCCGATCCCGCAACTGAAGCTTTCTTT | CTRGQASDPATEAFF
- | TRBJ2-7 | TRBV6-2/TRBV6-3 | few | TGTGCCAGCAGGCCCGGGACGCGAGCCTACGAGCAGTACTTC | CASRPGTRAYEQYF
- | TRBJ2-7 | TRBV2 | many | TGTGCCAGCAAAGATGGGGGCCTCCGCAACGAGCAGTACTTC | CASKDGGLRNEQYF
- | TRBJ2-5 | TRBV30 | few | TGTGCCTGGAAATCCCTAGCGAACCAAGAGACCCAGTACTTC | CAWKSLANQETQYF